Sequencing of this T cell receptor beta chain was carried out in a study of T cells in Graves' hyperthyroidism and ophthalmopathy. Study information: Peripheral blood was collected at initial diagnosis, before any treatment. Whole-study results and caveats: Peripheral blood also featured most of the thyroid clonotypes expanded above 0.001.

Amplification of TCR beta CDR3 regions used RNA as the template. A set of HTBI primers served as the primers for a first-round RT-PCR of the TCR CDR3. TCRdb re-analysed the multiplex PCR reads in MiXCR, keeping a single row per CDR3 protein. Of a few hundred thousand distinct CDR3 sequences detected, less than 25% appear once; the ten largest clones hold around a quarter. The germline V gene encodes CDR1 SGHAT and CDR2 FQNNGV. The trim removed 5 bases at V and 4 bases at J, leaving 11 bases unmatched. There are 17 residues in the CDR3. This clonotype was seen only a few times. Its antigen is not known. The PBMCs were sourced from fresh peripheral blood (approximately 9.6 ml).

The material sequenced was blood. The TCR sequence derives from a man younger than 35 with Graves' hyperthyroidism. The J gene is TRBJ1-2, the V gene TRBV11-2; 12 bases line up with TRBD1. The CDR3 region is CASSPLRDRGLGYGYTF. DNA of the CDR3: TGTGCCAGCAGCCCCCTAAGGGACAGGGGGCTCGGCTATGGCTACACCTTC.